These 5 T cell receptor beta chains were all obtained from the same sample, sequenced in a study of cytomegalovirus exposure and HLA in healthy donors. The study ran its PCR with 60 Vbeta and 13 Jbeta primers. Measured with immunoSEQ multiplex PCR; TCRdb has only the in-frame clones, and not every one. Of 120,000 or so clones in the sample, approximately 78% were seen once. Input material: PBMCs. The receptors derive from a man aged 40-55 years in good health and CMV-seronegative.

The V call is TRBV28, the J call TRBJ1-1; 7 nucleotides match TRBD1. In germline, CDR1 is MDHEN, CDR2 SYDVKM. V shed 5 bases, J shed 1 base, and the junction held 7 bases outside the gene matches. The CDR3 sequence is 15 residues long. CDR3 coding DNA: TGTGCCAGCAGTCCCCGGACAGGCTGGAACACTGAAGCTTTCTTT. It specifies CASSPRTGWNTEAFF.

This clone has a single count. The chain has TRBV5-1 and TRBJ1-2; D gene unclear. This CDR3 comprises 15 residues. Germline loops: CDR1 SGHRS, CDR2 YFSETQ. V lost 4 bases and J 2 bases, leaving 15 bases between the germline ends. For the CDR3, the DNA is TGCGCCAGCAGCAAGGCCTCGGAGAACAACTATGGCTACACCTTC. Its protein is CASSKASENNYGYTF.

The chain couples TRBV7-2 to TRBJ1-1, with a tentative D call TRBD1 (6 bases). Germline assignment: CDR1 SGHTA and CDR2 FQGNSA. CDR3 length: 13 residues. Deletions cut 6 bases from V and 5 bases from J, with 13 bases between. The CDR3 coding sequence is TGTGCCAGCAGAAGGGGGTGGGGAACTGAAGCTTTCTTT. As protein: CASRRGWGTEAFF.

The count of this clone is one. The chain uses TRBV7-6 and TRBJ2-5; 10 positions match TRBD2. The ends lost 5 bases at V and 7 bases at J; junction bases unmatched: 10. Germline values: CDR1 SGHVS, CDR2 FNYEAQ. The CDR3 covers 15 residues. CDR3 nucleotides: TGTGCCAGCAGCCCACTAGCGGGACGTTCAGGGACCCAGTACTTC. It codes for CASSPLAGRSGTQYF.

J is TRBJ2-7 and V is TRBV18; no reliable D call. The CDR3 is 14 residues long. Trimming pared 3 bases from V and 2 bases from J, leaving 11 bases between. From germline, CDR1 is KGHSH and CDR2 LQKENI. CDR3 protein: CASSPRSLPYEQYF. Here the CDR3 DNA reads TGTGCCAGCTCACCCCGGTCCCTTCCCTACGAGCAGTACTTC.